These 10 T cell receptor beta chains were all obtained from the same sample, sequenced in a study of blood T cell repertoires in COVID-19. The method was immunoSEQ multiplex PCR; TCRdb's version includes in-frame clones alone and lacks a portion of them. The sample holds a few hundred thousand clones, about 87% seen once. The specimen was peripheral blood. The origin of the receptors is a man aged 55 to 70 with acute or convalescent COVID-19.

The rearrangement links TRBV19 to TRBJ1-5; 10 bases align to TRBD1. V trimming: 5 bases; J trimming: 6 bases; junction bases outside the gene matches: 16. CDR1 is LNHDA and CDR2 is SQIVND in the germline V gene (reference sequence). There are 18 residues in the CDR3. CDR3 in DNA: TGTGCCAGTAGTCAGCAAATTGACAGGGGGCTCGCCCGTCAGCCCCAGCATTTT. It specifies CASSQQIDRGLARQPQHF.

In the case of this clone: This specimen includes other DNA sequences encoding the same CDR3. J is TRBJ1-1 and V is TRBV3-1 (or the pseudogene TRBV3-2), with a tentative D call TRBD1 (5 bases). The CDR3 contains 14 residues. Germline lookup yields CDR1 LGHDT and CDR2 YNNKEL (reference sequence). Deletions cut 1 base from V and 1 base from J, with 7 bases between. The chain's CDR3 is CASSQVGGNTEAFF. CDR3 DNA: TGTGCCAGCAGCCAAGTGGGGGGGAACACTGAAGCTTTCTTT.

The chain recombines TRBV6-1 with TRBJ2-4; TRBD1 is a possible D gene (6 bases). The germline V gene encodes CDR1 MNHNS and CDR2 SASEGT. CDR3 length: 17 residues. Between the trimmed V and J ends, which lost 1 base and 0 bases, there was a span of 13 bases. The CDR3: CASSEDRVGRAKNIQYF. DNA for the CDR3: TGTGCCAGCAGTGAAGACAGGGTGGGGCGAGCCAAAAACATTCAGTACTTC.

The gene calls are TRBV10-3 and TRBJ2-3; D possibly corresponds to TRBD1 (6 bases). Per the germline V gene, CDR1 is ENHRY and CDR2 is SYGVKD. V dropped 3 bases and J dropped 3 bases, with 10 bases sitting between them. This CDR3 contains 14 residues. In DNA, the CDR3 is TGTGCCATCAGTGACCTTCAGGGGACAGATACGCAGTATTTT. This encodes CAISDLQGTDTQYF.

The chain joins TRBV2 to TRBJ2-1; D is undetermined. Between the trimmed V and J ends, which lost 5 bases and 12 bases, there was a span of 14 bases. This CDR3 spans 12 amino acids. The germline CDR1 and CDR2 sequences are SNHLY and FYNNEI. CDR3 amino acids: CASSTPARRQFF. Here the CDR3 DNA reads TGTGCCAGCAGTACCCCCGCGAGGCGGCAGTTCTTC. The full variable domain, in which reference TRBV2 and TRBJ2-1 provide the parts outside the CDR3, is EPEVTQTPSHQVTQMGQEVILRCVPISNHLYFYWYRQILGQKVEFLVSFYNNEISEKSEIFDDQFSVERPDGSNFTLKIRSTKLEDSAMYFCASSTPARRQFFGPGTRLTVL.

The chain links TRBV6-2 or TRBV6-3 to TRBJ2-4; 9 nucleotides line up with TRBD2. The CDR3 has 18 amino acids. J gave up 0 bases and V 2 bases, and 8 bases lay outside the gene matches. CDR1 MNHEY and CDR2 SVGEGT come from the germline V gene. The CDR3 region is CASSYVWASGVAKNIQYF. CDR3 sequence (DNA): TGTGCCAGCAGTTACGTTTGGGCTAGCGGGGTAGCCAAAAACATTCAGTACTTC.

J is TRBJ1-1 and V is TRBV3-1 (or the pseudogene TRBV3-2); D gene uncertain. V lost 5 bases and J lost 0, with 13 bases in between. Germline CDR1 LGHDT, CDR2 YNNKEL (reference sequence). The CDR3 has 15 residues. In DNA, the CDR3 is TGTGCCAGCAGCTACCGGACGGGGATGAACACTGAAGCTTTCTTT. Protein sequence: CASSYRTGMNTEAFF.

As to this clone: The identical CDR3 is also encoded by other nucleotide sequences in the sample. The chain joins TRBV3-1 (or the pseudogene TRBV3-2) to TRBJ1-1; D might be TRBD1 (5 bases). The germline V gene has CDR1 LGHDT and CDR2 YNNKEL (reference sequence). Trimming took 1 base from V and 4 from J, leaving 7 bases between them. The CDR3 is made up of 13 amino acids. This CDR3 reads CASSQGGGTEAFF. Written as DNA, the CDR3 is TGTGCCAGCAGCCAAGGGGGCGGCACTGAAGCTTTCTTT.

The CDR3: CSVVGQMNTEAFF. CDR3 nucleotides: TGCAGCGTAGTTGGACAAATGAACACTGAAGCTTTCTTT. The chain has TRBV29-1 and TRBJ1-1, with D possibly being TRBD1 (5 bases). V lost 6 bases, J lost 0 bases, and 11 bases lay in between. CDR1 and CDR2 from the germline V gene are SQVTM and ANQGSEA. This CDR3 spans 13 amino acids.

This clone appeared a single time. CDR3 coding DNA: TGTGCCAGCAGCCCCGGGACAGGGACTAATGAAAAACTGTTTTTT. Translating it yields CASSPGTGTNEKLFF. The rearrangement links TRBV6-4 to TRBJ1-4, with 9 bases that match TRBD1. V trimming: 6 bases; J trimming: 2 bases; junction bases outside the gene matches: 4. The CDR3 covers 15 residues. Germline V gene data show CDR1 as MRHNA and CDR2 as SNTAGT.